Included here is one TCR beta chain sequence, with context. At the DNA level, this CDR3 is encoded by other sequences in the same sample as well. These data come from a study of blood T cell repertoires in COVID-19. Per the study methods: Amplification of reference gene primers was used by the study to estimate nucleated cell counts. The table came from immunoSEQ multiplex PCR; TCRdb's copy has only in-frame clones and leaves some out. Clone size and the V and J calls come from that table; the DNA yielded D and trimming. The sample carries 330,000 or so clones, approximately 86% recorded once. Seattle researchers signed up patients amid active infection and tracked them longitudinally. The CDR3 totals 12 residues. Germline V CDR1 and CDR2: SGDLS, YYNGEE. Deletions cut 0 bases from V and 7 bases from J, with 8 bases between.

The clonotype comes from a man aged 25-45 years with COVID-19, enrolled during active disease. Sequencing was carried out using peripheral blood. The chain couples TRBV9 to TRBJ2-7; weak D call: TRBD2 (5 bases). CDR3 in amino acids: CASSVDRGEQYF. The DNA for the CDR3 is TGTGCCAGCAGCGTAGATCGCGGGGAGCAGTACTTC.